Below, 21 T cell receptor beta chains from the same sample are listed, as sequenced in a study of shared clonotypes between healthy human individuals. Repertoires were generated with immunoSEQ multiplex PCR, while TCRdb's copy carries only in-frame clones and drops some. The sample gives about 1 million clones, 65% to 75% of which show up once; over 1.3% is in the top ten. The sequenced sample consisted of memory CD4+ T cells sorted from blood. Subset noted: CD45RA-negative fraction. The receptors come from a man aged 18 to 29 in good health.

This clone has at least ten counts. The gene calls are TRBV6-5 and TRBJ1-4, with TRBD1 matching 9 bases. The CDR3 is made up of 15 amino acids. Germline CDR1 and CDR2: MNHEY and SVGAGI. J lost 4 bases, V lost 6 bases, and 6 bases had no gene match. CDR3 region: CASRRGQGNNEKLFF. The DNA for the CDR3 is TGTGCCAGCAGACGCGGACAGGGGAATAATGAAAAACTGTTTTTT.

V is TRBV7-2 and J is TRBJ1-6, with D uncertain. Deletions cut 5 bases from V and 13 bases from J, with 12 bases between. The CDR3 has 12 residues. Germline loops: CDR1 SGHTA, CDR2 FQGNSA. CDR3 protein: CASSPSGRPLHF. CDR3 in DNA: TGTGCCAGCAGCCCATCGGGGAGGCCCCTCCACTTT. The variable domain in full, completed from reference TRBV7-2 and TRBJ1-6, reads GAGVSQSPSNKVTEKGKDVELRCDPISGHTALYWYRQSLGQGLEFLIYFQGNSAPDKSGLPSDRFSAERTGGSVSTLTIQRTQQEDSAVYLCASSPSGRPLHFGNGTRLTVT.

The rearrangement uses TRBV19 and TRBJ1-5; TRBD1 might be the D (5 bases). V was trimmed by 5 bases and J by 0 bases, leaving 17 bases between them. The CDR3 has 17 amino acids. Germline values: CDR1 LNHDA, CDR2 SQIVND (reference sequence). CDR3 amino acids: CASSWGGRIFSNQPQHF. The CDR3, as DNA: TGTGCCAGTAGTTGGGGGGGACGGATTTTTAGCAATCAGCCCCAGCATTTT.

The V and J genes are TRBV5-6 and TRBJ2-3; 10 nucleotides align to TRBD2. Germline V gene lookup returns CDR1 SGHDT and CDR2 YYEEEE. The CDR3 loop spans 17 amino acids. V lost 2 bases, J lost 0 bases, and 6 bases stayed unmatched. As DNA, the CDR3 is TGTGCCAGCAGCTTCCTAACTAGCGGGGCTAGCACAGATACGCAGTATTTT. Translated, it gives CASSFLTSGASTDTQYF.

Many counts were recorded for this clone. Different DNA sequences within this sample yield the same CDR3. V and J are TRBV27 and TRBJ1-2; 10 bases line up with TRBD1. The ends lost 3 bases at V and 8 bases at J; junction bases unmatched: 6. Germline CDR1 and CDR2: MNHEY and SMNVEV (reference sequence). The CDR3 length is 14 residues. The CDR3 DNA reads as TGTGCCAGCAGTTTTGACAGGGGGCGGGGAGGCTACACCTTC. Protein sequence: CASSFDRGRGGYTF.

The rearrangement uses TRBV2 and TRBJ1-1; the D is unclear. The CDR3 consists of 13 residues. V gave up 8 bases and J gave up 11 bases, with 21 bases separating them. Germline CDR1 SNHLY, CDR2 FYNNEI. The CDR3 loop reads CASLIVGSLKAFF. The CDR3 coding sequence is TGTGCCAGCCTTATAGTGGGATCCCTGAAGGCTTTCTTT.

The rearrangement links TRBV7-6 to TRBJ2-2; D remains unclear. The germline gives CDR1 SGHVS, CDR2 FNYEAQ. Trimming cost V 5 bases and J 2 bases, with 15 bases left between them. The CDR3 runs to 16 residues. The CDR3 spells CASSLTLGQNTGELFF. In nucleotides, the CDR3 is TGTGCCAGCAGCCTTACCCTCGGCCAAAACACCGGGGAGCTGTTTTTT.

J is TRBJ1-2 and V is TRBV5-4; the D is unclear. V was cut by 1 base and J by 4 bases, with 11 bases left in between. The CDR3 extends over 14 amino acids. The V gene's germline CDR1 is SGHNT and CDR2 YYREEE (reference sequence). The CDR3 reads CASSLLGLLYGYTF. As DNA, the CDR3 is TGTGCCAGCAGCTTGTTAGGACTGCTCTATGGCTACACCTTC.

This chain joins TRBV5-4 and TRBJ1-6; no definite D call. V was cut by 0 bases and J by 0 bases, with 7 bases left in between. This CDR3 has 16 amino acids. Germline V gene sequence: CDR1 SGHNT, CDR2 YYREEE (reference sequence). CDR3 nucleotides: TGTGCCAGCAGCTTGGGAGTCCGCTCCTATAATTCACCCCTCCACTTT. It specifies CASSLGVRSYNSPLHF.

V and J are TRBV5-1 and TRBJ1-1; D call uncertain. Germline V CDR1 and CDR2: SGHRS, YFSETQ. CDR3 length equals 14 residues. V gave up 1 base and J gave up 1 base, with 8 bases separating them. CDR3 DNA sequence: TGCGCCAGCAGCTTGAGGCCCCAGAACACTGAAGCTTTCTTT. This gives the protein CASSLRPQNTEAFF.

This clone has more than one count but fewer than ten. The genes are TRBV18 and TRBJ2-3, with TRBD2 matching over 9 bases. The CDR3 totals 14 residues. The germline V gene has CDR1 KGHSH and CDR2 LQKENI. The V segment lost 5 bases and the J segment 4 bases; nucleotides outside the gene matches: 4. CDR3 nucleotide sequence: TGTGCCAGCTCAGATCTAGCGGGGCCAGATACGCAGTATTTT. Its translation is CASSDLAGPDTQYF.

This chain uses TRBV4-1 with TRBJ1-3; D call uncertain. CDR1 and CDR2 (germline): MGHRA, YSYEKL. Trimming left V 4 bases short and J 3 bases short, with 7 bases between. The CDR3 loop spans 13 amino acids. The CDR3 sequence: CASSLDVGNTIYF. In nucleotides, the CDR3 is TGCGCCAGCAGCCTAGATGTTGGAAACACCATATATTTT.

The chain is built from TRBV29-1 and TRBJ2-2; D is ambiguous. CDR1 SQVTM and CDR2 ANQGSEA come from the germline V gene. V was shortened by 6 bases and J by 0 bases, with 8 bases between the two germline ends. The CDR3 runs 13 residues. CDR3: CSVRASNTGELFF. As DNA, the CDR3 is TGCAGCGTACGCGCCTCGAACACCGGGGAGCTGTTTTTT.

The J gene is TRBJ2-3, the V gene TRBV4-1; D remains unclear. The length of the CDR3 is 14 residues. Germline values: CDR1 MGHRA, CDR2 YSYEKL. With 0 bases removed from V and 8 bases from J, the gap between germline ends came to 12 bases. In DNA, the CDR3 is TGCGCCAGCAGCCAAGAAGACTCAGCTGGTACGCAGTATTTT. This codes for CASSQEDSAGTQYF.

In the case of this clone: Other DNA sequences from this sample encode an identical CDR3 as well. This sequence joins TRBV6-1 and TRBJ1-1, with D possibly TRBD1 on 5 matching bases. The germline gives CDR1 MNHNS, CDR2 SASEGT. The V gene lost 6 bases and the J gene lost 5 bases, with 16 bases spanning the gap. This CDR3 contains 14 residues. CDR3: CASRRVQGGTEAFF. As DNA, the CDR3 is TGTGCCAGCAGGCGAGTGCAGGGAGGTACTGAAGCTTTCTTT.

This clone was detected only once. The CDR3 is CASRLRGEADYGYTF. The DNA of the CDR3 is TGTGCCAGCAGGTTACGTGGGGAGGCGGACTATGGCTACACCTTC. The gene calls are TRBV6-5 and TRBJ1-2; D call uncertain. Germline V gene lookup returns CDR1 MNHEY and CDR2 SVGAGI. With 6 bases removed from V and 3 bases from J, the gap between germline ends came to 17 bases. The CDR3 length is 15 residues.

This chain connects TRBV4-1 to TRBJ1-4; 11 nucleotides line up with TRBD1. Germline loops: CDR1 MGHRA, CDR2 YSYEKL. The trim removed 3 bases at V and 0 bases at J, leaving 0 bases unmatched. CDR3 size: 16 residues. CDR3 region: CASSQGQGATNEKLFF. Written as DNA, the CDR3 is TGCGCCAGCAGCCAGGGACAGGGGGCAACTAATGAAAAACTGTTTTTT.

The gene calls are TRBV5-1 and TRBJ2-3; the D gene is possibly TRBD2 (6 bases). In germline, CDR1 is SGHRS, CDR2 YFSETQ. This CDR3 has 15 amino acids. V lost 0 bases, J lost 3 bases, and 11 bases lay in between. Here the CDR3 DNA reads TGCGCCAGCAGCTTGGTATCTAGCGAAACAGATACGCAGTATTTT. This translates into CASSLVSSETDTQYF.

The genes are TRBV5-4 and TRBJ2-7; no definite D call. The CDR3 contains 15 residues. The V gene lost 3 bases and the J gene lost 7 bases, with 20 bases spanning the gap. CDR1 is SGHNT and CDR2 is YYREEE in the germline V gene (reference sequence). CDR3 nucleotide sequence: TGTGCCAGCAGCTCCCCGAAGGGCGGAGTTGGGGAGCAGTACTTC. This translates into CASSSPKGGVGEQYF.

This clone was detected a few times. This chain links TRBV25-1 with TRBJ2-5; D could derive from TRBD1 or TRBD2 (6 bases each). In germline, CDR1 is MGHDK, CDR2 SYGVNS. Trimming took off 4 bases at V and 2 bases at J, with 17 bases between the two ends. The CDR3 totals 16 residues. CDR3 sequence (DNA): TGTGCCAGCAGTGGCTTACGGGGGCCGAGACAAGAGACCCAGTACTTC. Translated: CASSGLRGPRQETQYF.

V usage is TRBV5-5 and J usage is TRBJ2-7, with 7 bases lining up with TRBD2. Germline V gene data show CDR1 as SGHKS and CDR2 as YYEKEE (reference sequence). With V trimmed by 4 bases and J by 4 bases, 5 bases remained unmatched. The CDR3 totals 13 residues. CDR3 amino acids: CASSRQGGYEQYF. As DNA, the CDR3 is TGTGCCAGCAGCAGGCAGGGAGGGTACGAGCAGTACTTC.